These T cell receptor beta chains were read from a single sample in a study of blood T cell repertoires in COVID-19. The repertoire was sequenced with immunoSEQ multiplex PCR; TCRdb's copy has only in-frame clones and lacks some. Here the sample spans fewer than 150,000 clones, roughly four fifths being singletons. The sample was peripheral blood. These receptors originate from a human donor in a cohort sampled during active COVID-19. Each CDR3 is given with its conserved first and last residue. D genes are given only for firm matches.

j_call,v_call,d_call,cdr3_nt,cdr3_aa
TRBJ2-7,TRBV13,TRBD2,TGTGCCAGCAGCCGTCCCGGGACTAGTAACGAGCAGTACTTC,CASSRPGTSNEQYF
TRBJ2-7,TRBV7-9,TRBD1,TGTGCCAGCAGTTCGGGACAGGGGTACTTCTACGAGCAGTACTTC,CASSSGQGYFYEQYF
TRBJ1-1,TRBV12-3/TRBV12-4,.,TGTGCCAGCAGTTTAGCGGCGGGGACTGAAGCTTTCTTT,CASSLAAGTEAFF
TRBJ2-3,TRBV7-6,.,TGTGCCAGCAGCTTAGGCGGGGTCACAGATACGCAGTATTTT,CASSLGGVTDTQYF
TRBJ1-2,TRBV30,.,TGTGCCTGGAGTCAGGGAGGGAGATGGGATGGCTACACCTTC,CAWSQGGRWDGYTF
TRBJ2-2,TRBV24-1,.,TGTGCCACCAGTGATTTGTCAGGGGGGACCGGGGAGCTGTTTTTT,CATSDLSGGTGELFF
TRBJ1-2,TRBV6-5,.,TGTGCCAGCAGTTATCGGGAGGGGTTAGGCTACACCTTC,CASSYREGLGYTF
TRBJ1-1,TRBV2,.,TGTGCCAGCATCTCAGGACGGGAGAACACTGAAGCTTTCTTT,CASISGRENTEAFF
TRBJ1-1,TRBV7-2,.,TGTGCCAGCAGCTTAGTAAGGATAAGGGGAGCCGGCGGGGGAGCTTTCTTT,CASSLVRIRGAGGGAFF
TRBJ2-7,TRBV7-9,.,TGTGCCAGCAGCAACTACGGCGGGGACGACTACGAGCAGTACTTC,CASSNYGGDDYEQYF
TRBJ2-2,TRBV9,TRBD1,TGTGCCAGCAGCATCAGGGGGCGAGGGGAGCTGTTTTTT,CASSIRGRGELFF